The clone carrying this T cell receptor (beta chain) occurred a few times. This entry is derived from a study of T-cell memory formation after mild COVID-19. TCRdb re-analysed the 5' RACE reads in MiXCR, keeping a single row per CDR3 protein. The sample lists about half a million distinct CDR3 sequences; roughly 18% were seen once. CDR1 and CDR2 (germline): KGHSH, LQKENI. With 6 bases clipped from V and 6 bases from J, the junction kept 9 bases outside the gene matches. The CDR3 consists of 15 residues. The sequence was obtained from an adult woman who had mild COVID-19 (a few samples of this study predate the infection). Cell type and time point are not known. Sequencing was done on a sample of PBMCs or a T cell subset sorted from them (not recorded which). The chain recombines TRBV18 with TRBJ2-1; 9 nucleotides align to TRBD2. The CDR3 protein is CASSLGGGASNEQFF. The CDR3 nucleotides are TGTGCCAGCTCCCTTGGCGGGGGGGCTTCCAATGAGCAGTTCTTC.